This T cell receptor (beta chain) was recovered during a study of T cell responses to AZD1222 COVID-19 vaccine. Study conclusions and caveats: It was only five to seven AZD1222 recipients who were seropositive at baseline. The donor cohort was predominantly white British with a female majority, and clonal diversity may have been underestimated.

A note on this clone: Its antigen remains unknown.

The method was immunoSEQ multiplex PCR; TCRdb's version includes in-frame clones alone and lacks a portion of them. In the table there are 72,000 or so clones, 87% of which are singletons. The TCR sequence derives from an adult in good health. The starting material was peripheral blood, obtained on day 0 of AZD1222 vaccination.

The CDR3 coding sequence is TGTGCCAGCAGCCTCGCCCTGGGGGGGCAGCCCCAGCATTTT. It encodes CASSLALGGQPQHF. The gene calls are TRBV7-2 and TRBJ1-5; the D gene is possibly TRBD1 (5 bases). Germline values: CDR1 SGHTA, CDR2 FQGNSA. This CDR3 has 14 residues. The V end was cut by 5 bases, the J end by 7 bases, with 15 bases between.